The T cell receptor (beta chain) under discussion was sequenced for a study of blood T cells in healthy people across ages (dated by TCRdb to about 2015). Background on the whole study: In model experiments, template switching captured roughly one uniquely barcoded TCR beta cDNA molecule for every two T cells. The study measured age-related changes in TCR beta repertoire diversity using deep sequencing normalized with unique cDNA molecular identifiers. The donors were split into four age groups: young (average approximately 16 years), middle-aged (39), aged (approximately 60) and long-lived (approximately 80). To avoid experimental bias, donors of different ages were randomly spread across the sequencing lanes. Two additional independent replicas of 1 million unique cDNA reads from the same blood draw were analyzed for two donors (one aged 18 to 30 and one aged 80 or older).

General conclusions and limits of the study: Conclusive comparison of naive and antigen-experienced compartments was prevented by the profiling of bulk unsorted PBMCs. Estimates of total diversity based on one million sequenced T cells were regarded as lower bounds and as underestimates. Observed TCR beta diversity per million T cells fell roughly linearly with age, and a significant reduction was already apparent by age around 44. The CMV infection status of donors was not known, potentially confounding age-related changes in expanded clonotypes. A strong correlation was found between observed TCR beta diversity and the percentage of naive T cells measured by flow cytometry. Compared with the aged group, the long-lived group had more naive CD4+ T cells, fewer expanded clones and increased TCR diversity, suggesting age selection.

CDR1 SGHRS and CDR2 YFSETQ were looked up in the germline V gene. From cysteine to phenylalanine, the CDR3 is 17 amino acids long. Only the CDR3 DNA stays, 51 bases, in frame from base 1. V is pruned by 1 base and J by 5 bases, leaving 9 bases of the junction without a gene match. Systemically healthy Caucasian individuals from Russia, approximately 39 in total and aged about 6 to 90 years, were included as donors. Each donor gave roughly 9 milliliters of peripheral blood, drawn into EDTA-treated Vacutainer tubes. Ficoll-Paque density-gradient centrifugation was used to isolate PBMCs, with at least 6.5 million per sample. Trizol reagent was used to extract total RNA from PBMCs, with at least 6 micrograms per sample. The percentages of naive CD45RAhigh/CD27high T cells were determined by flow cytometry on a PBMC aliquot from every donor. The library was produced with 5' RACE. The instrument was an Illumina HiSeq 2500. A second PCR of roughly 6 to 11 cycles was run with a J-beta primer mix and a sample-barcoded 5' primer. A unique molecular identifier was introduced onto each TCR beta cDNA molecule by a template-switch 5' adaptor carrying 12 random nucleotides. At least 2.5 million CDR3-containing paired-end reads were obtained from each sample. First-strand cDNA was synthesized from all RNA with the Mint cDNA synthesis kit, primed by a TRBC-specific oligonucleotide. All cDNA was treated with uracil-DNA glycosylase and then went through a first 18-cycle PCR with the universal primers M1SS and BC2_uni_R. The paper's data handling went like this. For normalization, 1 million high-quality reads were randomly selected from each sample, with every read carrying a distinct molecular identifier. Reads with shared molecular identifiers were discarded instead of being binned into consensus sequences. MiTCR, with a Q25 quality threshold and the strictest error-elimination algorithm, was used for CDR3 identification, clonotype clustering and error correction. A nonparametric unseen species model with Euler transformation was used to estimate lower-bound total TCR beta diversity. TCRdb trimmed the raw reads at Q25, called clones with MiXCR and kept productive beta chains. CDR3 protein duplicates are merged, each entry listing the most common genes and DNA. What appears here as the V and J calls and clone size reflects TCRdb's work, not the paper's. This sample lists about 640,000 distinct CDR3 sequences; approximately 59% were detected once. Jointly, the top ten make up 30% to 40% of the sample.

Note on this clonotype: The target of this receptor is not known. Base quality data are lacking; no much larger clone is found one base away.

Source material: blood. The sequence was obtained from a man aged 55 to 70 in good health. The rearranged segments are TRBV5-1 and TRBJ1-2, and 12 junctional nucleotides match TRBD1. The encoded CDR3 is CASSLTGTGGASYGYTF. Here is the DNA: TGCGCCAGCAGCTTGACCGGGACAGGGGGCGCGAGTTATGGCTACACCTTC.